This passage covers 6 T cell receptor beta chains from one sample sequenced in a study of CD8 T cells in ankylosing spondylitis. In TCRdb, the 5' RACE reads were re-called with MiXCR into one record per CDR3 protein. The profile shows roughly 46,000 distinct CDR3 sequences, just under 4% of them singletons. Specimen: blood, either unsorted or a sorted T cell fraction (not recorded which). The receptors stem from a female donor with ankylosing spondylitis or in good health (not recorded which).

This clonotype appeared many times. The rearrangement links TRBV9 to TRBJ1-1, with 7 bases lining up with TRBD1. The V and J ends lost 3 bases and 3 bases, in that order; junction bases with no gene match: 11. CDR1 is SGDLS, CDR2 YYNGEE, per germline. This CDR3 contains 16 residues. The CDR3 bases are TGTGCCAGCAGCGCGCGACAGGGAAGGGCGGACACTGAAGCTTTCTTT. This gives the protein CASSARQGRADTEAFF.

By its share, this clonotype is medium-sized (0.01 to 0.1%). The chain has TRBV9 and TRBJ2-5; D may correspond to TRBD1 or TRBD2 (7 bases each). V lost 1 base and J 5 bases, leaving 12 bases between the germline ends. Germline assignment: CDR1 SGDLS and CDR2 YYNGEE. The CDR3 length is 14 residues. The CDR3: CASSVQGGQETQYF. The CDR3 region has the DNA TGTGCCAGCAGCGTACAGGGGGGGCAGGAGACCCAGTACTTC.

This clonotype was counted at least ten times. This chain uses TRBV9 with TRBJ2-7; D unresolved. Looked up from germline, CDR1 is SGDLS and CDR2 is YYNGEE. The CDR3 is 17 amino acids. The germline V and J ends were trimmed by 0 bases and 7 bases, with 23 bases remaining between them. The CDR3 spells CASSVGAKGTDLWEQYF. CDR3 coding DNA: TGTGCCAGCAGCGTAGGGGCAAAGGGAACAGATCTTTGGGAGCAGTACTTC.

This clonotype was counted many times. A much larger clone differs by one base, so this may be a read error. The chain is built from TRBV9 and TRBJ2-3, with no clear D. This CDR3 is built from 12 residues. V was cut by 0 bases and J by 4 bases, with 3 bases left in between. Germline values: CDR1 SGDLS, CDR2 YYNGEE. CDR3 region: CASSVGPDTQYF. CDR3 DNA sequence: TGTGCCAGCAGCGTAGGCCCAGATACGCAGTATTTT.

In this sample, this clonotype turned up many times. The chain recombines TRBV9 with TRBJ1-2, with 9 bases lining up with TRBD1. Unmatched junction bases numbered 9, after V lost 4 bases and J lost 8 bases. This CDR3 comprises 14 residues. Germline V gene lookup returns CDR1 SGDLS and CDR2 YYNGEE. The CDR3 sequence is CASSPGDREQGYTF. The CDR3 nucleotides are TGTGCCAGCAGCCCAGGGGACAGGGAGCAGGGCTACACCTTC.

There are many counts of this clonotype. The chain joins TRBV9 to TRBJ2-3; 8 bases align to TRBD2. Trimming removed 4 bases from V and 3 bases from J; junction bases left unmatched: 10. CDR3 length: 16 amino acids. In germline, CDR1 is SGDLS, CDR2 YYNGEE. The CDR3 loop reads CASSPRGGDKTDTQYF. As DNA, the CDR3 is TGTGCCAGCAGCCCCCGGGGGGGGGATAAAACAGATACGCAGTATTTT. The full variable domain, in which reference TRBV9 and TRBJ2-3 provide the parts outside the CDR3, is DSGVTQTPKHLITATGQRVTLRCSPRSGDLSVYWYQQSLDQGLQFLIQYYNGEERAKGNILERFSAQQFPDLHSELNLSSLELGDSALYFCASSPRGGDKTDTQYFGPGTRLTVL.